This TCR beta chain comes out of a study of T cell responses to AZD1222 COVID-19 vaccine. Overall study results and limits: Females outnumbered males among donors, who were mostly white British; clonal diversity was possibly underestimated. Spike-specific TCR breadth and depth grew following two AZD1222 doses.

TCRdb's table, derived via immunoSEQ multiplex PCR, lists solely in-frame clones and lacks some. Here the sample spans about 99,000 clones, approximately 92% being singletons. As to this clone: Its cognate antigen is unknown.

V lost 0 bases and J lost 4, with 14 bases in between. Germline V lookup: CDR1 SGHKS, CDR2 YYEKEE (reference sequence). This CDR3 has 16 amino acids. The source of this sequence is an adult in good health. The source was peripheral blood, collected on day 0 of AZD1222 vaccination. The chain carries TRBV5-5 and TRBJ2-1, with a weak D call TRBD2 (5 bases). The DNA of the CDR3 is TGTGCCAGCAGCTTGGGTCGGCTAGCACGTTACAATGAGCAGTTCTTC. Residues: CASSLGRLARYNEQFF.